The following is a TCR beta chain sequence with its context. These data belong to a study of OX40 agonist ivuxolimab in advanced cancers. Study context: Ivuxolimab, an agonist antibody against OX40 (CD134), was given to patients.

Profiled with immunoSEQ multiplex PCR; TCRdb holds only in-frame clones, not every one. The sample includes about 82,000 clones, roughly 83% seen only once; the top ten take 0.75% to 1%. The germline gives CDR1 SGHTA, CDR2 FQGNSA. CDR3 length equals 13 residues. The V end lost 5 bases, the J end lost 3 bases, and 11 bases lay between the germline ends. This TCR derives from an adult with an advanced solid tumor such as melanoma, head and neck, liver or kidney cancer. Material: CD4+ or CD8+ T cells sorted from blood, obtained in a trial of the OX40 agonist ivuxolimab. The chain recombines TRBV7-2 with TRBJ2-7; D is unclear. The CDR3 loop reads CASSPGVGYEQYF. In DNA, the CDR3 is TGTGCCAGCAGCCCCGGTGTGGGCTACGAGCAGTACTTC.